The 26 T cell receptor beta chains presented below share a single source sample, sequenced in a study of read filtering for tumor transcriptome and immune sequencing. Molecular barcoded adaptors covering alpha/delta and beta/gamma chains were used on 400 ng RNA. TCRdb re-called the reads with MiXCR, one entry per CDR3 protein. Found here are more than 100,000 distinct CDR3 sequences, under 15% of them singletons; the top ten hold approximately 10%. The sample consisted of a population of CD138-negative cells sorted from bone marrow. The receptor source for this set is a donor at least 40 years old with multiple myeloma.

This clonotype was observed at least ten times. The chain recombines TRBV29-1 with TRBJ1-1, with TRBD1 as a possible D gene (5 bases). This CDR3 is 12 amino acids long. Germline V gene lookup returns CDR1 SQVTM and CDR2 ANQGSEA. With 7 bases removed from V and 10 bases from J, the gap between germline ends came to 19 bases. The CDR3 DNA is TGCAGCGCCACAATGGGGCGGGCTGGAGCTTTCTTT. Amino acid sequence: CSATMGRAGAFF.

In this sample, this clonotype turned up many times. The V and J genes are TRBV28 and TRBJ1-2, with D uncertain. CDR1 is MDHEN, CDR2 SYDVKM, per germline. The CDR3 is 13 residues long. Trimming shortened V by 7 bases and J by 4 bases, and 13 bases separated the two germline ends. Here the CDR3 DNA reads TGTGCCAGCACCCGAGGCGGGTTCTATGGCTACACCTTC. It codes for CASTRGGFYGYTF.

This clonotype was observed many times. The chain uses TRBV29-1 and TRBJ1-1, with D uncertain. Germline values: CDR1 SQVTM, CDR2 ANQGSEA. The CDR3 length is 12 residues. Trimming took off 6 bases at V and 1 base at J, with 9 bases between the two ends. The CDR3 nucleotides read TGCAGCGTCAACAGAGGGAACACTGAAGCTTTCTTT. Its protein is CSVNRGNTEAFF.

This clonotype was detected many times. The chain uses TRBV3-1 and TRBJ2-5, with a possible D match to TRBD1 (6 bases). The germline V and J ends were trimmed by 3 bases and 0 bases, with 8 bases remaining between them. CDR3 length: 14 amino acids. Looked up from germline, CDR1 is LGHDT and CDR2 is YNNKEL (reference sequence). In DNA, the CDR3 is TGTGCCAGCAGCCAGGGACAACACCAAGAGACCCAGTACTTC. This gives the protein CASSQGQHQETQYF.

Comments on this clonotype: The conserved phenylalanine or tryptophan normally closing the CDR3 is absent here, so this likely arose from a read error. The chain recombines TRBV19 with TRBJ2-1; a weak D match, TRBD2 (5 bases). This CDR3 is 14 amino acids long. CDR1 LNHDA and CDR2 SQIVND come from the germline V gene (reference sequence). Trimming removed 10 bases from V and 5 bases from J, with 18 bases in between. CDR3 in DNA: TGTGCCACCTCCCGGACTTCCCACAACAATGAGCAGTTCTCC. It specifies CATSRTSHNNEQFS.

This clonotype has just a few counts. The chain couples TRBV20-1 to TRBJ2-5, with 7 bases lining up with TRBD1. The CDR3 is 16 residues long. V was pared by 3 bases and J by 4 bases, with 14 bases of the junction left unmatched. In germline, CDR1 is DFQATT, CDR2 SNEGSKA (reference sequence). This CDR3 reads CSASDPSPGQSETQYF. The CDR3 coding sequence is TGCAGTGCTAGCGATCCCTCCCCGGGACAGTCAGAGACCCAGTACTTC.

This clonotype was seen repeatedly, ten times or more. This CDR3 is CASSIERGWNTEAFF. The DNA of the CDR3 is TGTGCCAGTAGTATAGAACGTGGTTGGAACACTGAAGCTTTCTTT. This chain uses TRBV19 with TRBJ1-1; no firm D call. The CDR3 consists of 15 residues. V dropped 0 bases and J dropped 1 base, with 9 bases sitting between them. CDR1 LNHDA and CDR2 SQIVND come from the germline V gene (reference sequence).

The chain recombines TRBV5-1 with TRBJ2-5, with D perhaps TRBD1 (5 bases). The CDR3 extends over 13 amino acids. The germline V gene has CDR1 SGHRS and CDR2 YFSETQ. V lost 4 bases and J lost 5, with 12 bases in between. CDR3 in amino acids: CASSPDTWETQYF. The CDR3 DNA reads TGCGCCAGCAGCCCGGACACATGGGAGACCCAGTACTTC.

The chain has TRBV5-4 and TRBJ2-2; weak D call: TRBD2 (5 bases). CDR1 and CDR2 from the germline V gene are SGHNT and YYREEE (reference sequence). With 4 bases removed from V and 5 bases from J, the gap between germline ends came to 15 bases. The CDR3 runs to 15 residues. CDR3 loop: CASSPPGVGTGELFF. In nucleotides, the CDR3 is TGTGCCAGCAGCCCCCCCGGGGTAGGAACCGGGGAGCTGTTTTTT.

Worth noting for this clonotype: A read error is possible here, since a much larger clone lies one base away. The chain couples TRBV6-5 to TRBJ2-3, with D hard to call. Between the trimmed V and J ends, which lost 2 bases and 0 bases, there was a span of 9 bases. This CDR3 region has 15 residues. CDR1 and CDR2 from the germline V gene are MNHEY and SVGAGI. CDR3 DNA sequence: TGTGCCAGCAGTTACGGGCCCGCGAGCACAGATACGCAGTATTTT. The encoded protein is CASSYGPASTDTQYF.

This clonotype was observed at least ten times. The genes are TRBV5-1 and TRBJ2-1; D remains ambiguous. V shed 2 bases and J shed 5 bases, with 8 bases lying between them. The CDR3 loop spans 13 amino acids. CDR1 SGHRS and CDR2 YFSETQ come from the germline V gene. The CDR3 sequence is CASSFRRDNEQFF. In DNA form, the CDR3 reads TGCGCCAGCAGCTTCCGACGAGACAATGAGCAGTTCTTC. Full variable domain (missing parts from reference TRBV5-1 and TRBJ2-1): KAGVTQTPRYLIKTRGQQVTLSCSPISGHRSVSWYQQTPGQGLQFLFEYFSETQRNKGNFPGRFSGRQFSNSRSEMNVSTLELGDSALYLCASSFRRDNEQFFGPGTRLTVL.

This clonotype was counted ten times or more. This chain links TRBV10-3 with TRBJ2-1; 15 bases are a match to TRBD2. The CDR3 spans 18 residues. V was pared by 2 bases and J by 4 bases, with 6 bases of the junction left unmatched. Per the germline V gene, CDR1 is ENHRY and CDR2 is SYGVKD. Here the CDR3 DNA reads TGTGCCATCAGTGAGACTGGGACTAGCGGGGGGACTTACAATGAGCAGTTCTTC. Residues: CAISETGTSGGTYNEQFF.

This clonotype showed up many times. V and J are TRBV20-1 and TRBJ1-2; D is ambiguous. The germline V and J ends were trimmed by 4 bases and 0 bases, with 9 bases remaining between them. The CDR3 is 13 residues long. Germline CDR1 DFQATT, CDR2 SNEGSKA (reference sequence). The CDR3 here is CSAMGGTNYGYTF. In DNA form, the CDR3 reads TGCAGTGCTATGGGAGGGACTAACTATGGCTACACCTTC.

The table lists this clonotype with many counts. V gene TRBV20-1 combines with J gene TRBJ1-5, with 10 bases identical to TRBD1. The germline CDR1 and CDR2 sequences are DFQATT and SNEGSKA (reference sequence). With 4 bases clipped from V and 2 bases from J, the junction kept 11 bases outside the gene matches. This CDR3 has 17 residues. CDR3 in DNA: TGCAGTGCTACCGGGACAGGGGCGCTATATGGCAATCAGCCCCAGCATTTT. This sequence encodes CSATGTGALYGNQPQHF.

Details on this clonotype: This could be a read error, since a much larger clone is one nucleotide away. The chain uses TRBV5-1 and TRBJ2-7; 7 nucleotides agree with TRBD2. This CDR3 comprises 14 residues. CDR1 and CDR2 from the germline V gene are SGHRS and YFSETQ. DNA for the CDR3: TGCGCCTGCAGCTTGATCGGCAGCGGGGACGAGCAGTACTTC. The encoded protein is CACSLIGSGDEQYF.

This clonotype was recorded at least ten times. The CDR3 region is CASSLKRLGSPNQPQHF. The CDR3 coding sequence is TGTGCCAGCAGTTTAAAAAGATTAGGGTCTCCGAATCAGCCCCAGCATTTT. This rearrangement joins TRBV12-3 or TRBV12-4 to TRBJ1-5; unclear D gene. The CDR3 extends over 17 amino acids. Trimming pared 2 bases from V and 4 bases from J, leaving 18 bases between.

This clonotype showed up just a few times. The J gene is TRBJ2-7, the V gene TRBV12-3 or TRBV12-4; D possibly uses TRBD1 or TRBD2 (6 bases each). The CDR3 sequence is 17 residues long. Trimming removed 1 base from V and 3 bases from J, with 19 bases in between. The CDR3, as DNA: TGTGCCAGCAGTTTAGGGGGGGCCGGGCCCTATGGCTACGAGCAGTACTTC. Residues: CASSLGGAGPYGYEQYF.

The V gene is TRBV6-2 or TRBV6-3, the J gene TRBJ2-5, with D possibly called TRBD1 or TRBD2 (6 bases each). The CDR3 has 14 residues. CDR1 MNHEY and CDR2 SVGEGT come from the germline V gene. V was pared by 6 bases and J by 5 bases, with 16 bases between. The CDR3, as DNA: TGTGCCAGCAGGTACCCCGGGGGCCTCGAGACCCAGTACTTC. Its protein product is CASRYPGGLETQYF.

The V call is TRBV19, the J call TRBJ2-1, with D possibly TRBD1 on 5 matching bases. The V end was cut by 5 bases, the J end by 10 bases, with 15 bases between. The CDR3 runs 13 residues. Germline V gene lookup returns CDR1 LNHDA and CDR2 SQIVND (reference sequence). The CDR3 DNA is TGTGCCAGTAGTCCGGGCCAGGGTCAAGAGCAGTTCTTC. Its translation: CASSPGQGQEQFF.

This clonotype was picked up many times. This sequence joins TRBV7-9 and TRBJ1-2, with TRBD1 identical over 7 bases. Per the germline V gene, CDR1 is SEHNR and CDR2 is FQNEAQ (reference sequence). This CDR3 is built from 14 residues. The junction had 5 bases not matched to a gene; V was cut back by 5 bases and J by 2 bases. The CDR3 loop is CASSTTGSNYGYTF. The CDR3 coding sequence is TGTGCCAGCAGCACGACAGGGTCGAACTATGGCTACACCTTC. The whole variable domain, filled in from reference TRBV7-9 and TRBJ1-2, reads DTGVSQNPRHKITKRGQNVTFRCDPISEHNRLYWYRQTLGQGPEFLTYFQNEAQLEKSRLLSDRFSAERPKGSFSTLEIQRTEQGDSAMYLCASSTTGSNYGYTFGSGTRLTVV.

This clonotype turned up a few times. The V and J genes are TRBV5-1 and TRBJ2-2; D is tentatively TRBD1 or TRBD2 (6 bases each). Deletions cut 0 bases from V and 3 bases from J, with 18 bases between. The CDR3 has 18 amino acids. Germline CDR1 is SGHRS and CDR2 is YFSETQ. In DNA, the CDR3 is TGCGCCAGCAGCTTGGTTGAGGGGGGCGCCCGTTACACCGGGGAGCTGTTTTTT. Protein sequence: CASSLVEGGARYTGELFF.

Ten or more counts support this clonotype. The chain joins TRBV23-1 to TRBJ1-4; 7 positions agree with TRBD1. TRBV23-1 is an ORF for which the function is uncertain. The CDR3 has 14 amino acids. V was clipped by 4 bases and J by 8 bases; unmatched bases: 7. Here the CDR3 reads CASSPQGEREKLFF. Written as DNA, the CDR3 is TGCGCCAGCAGTCCCCAGGGGGAGAGAGAAAAACTGTTTTTT.

This clonotype has ten or more counts. This sequence joins TRBV2 and TRBJ1-5; D is unresolved. CDR1 is SNHLY, CDR2 FYNNEI, per germline. Between the trimmed V and J ends, which lost 6 bases and 5 bases, there was a span of 14 bases. The CDR3 loop spans 14 amino acids. The CDR3 sequence is CASSQDHWDQPQHF. CDR3 bases: TGTGCCAGCAGCCAGGACCATTGGGATCAGCCCCAGCATTTT.

This clonotype showed up many times. The V call is TRBV7-9, the J call TRBJ2-7; D not certain. Germline-derived CDR1 and CDR2 are SEHNR and FQNEAQ (reference sequence). This CDR3 comprises 13 residues. V shed 3 bases and J shed 7 bases, with 13 bases lying between them. CDR3 DNA sequence: TGTGCCAGCAGCTTCTATGGGCCTCGGGAGCAGTACTTC. This codes for CASSFYGPREQYF.

This clonotype appeared many times. The rearrangement uses TRBV20-1 and TRBJ2-3; 8 bases fit TRBD2. V dropped 2 bases and J dropped 4; count of bases not matched to a gene: 11. This CDR3 is built from 16 residues. Germline CDR1 DFQATT, CDR2 SNEGSKA (reference sequence). In DNA, the CDR3 is TGCAGTGCTAGAACCCCGAGCGGGAGTCTCTCAGATACGCAGTATTTT. Protein product: CSARTPSGSLSDTQYF.

This clonotype was picked up many times. V is TRBV20-1 and J is TRBJ2-1; possible D gene TRBD2, 6 bases. Germline V CDR1 and CDR2: DFQATT, SNEGSKA (reference sequence). This CDR3 has 17 amino acids. V lost 6 bases to trimming and J lost 5 bases, with 26 bases between them. CDR3 coding DNA: TGCAGTGCCAGGACATCAGGGACTTCCGCCTTAAACAATGAGCAGTTCTTC. It codes for CSARTSGTSALNNEQFF.